The source of this T cell receptor beta chain is a study of T cell responses to AZD1222 COVID-19 vaccine. Trimming cost V 6 bases and J 4 bases; bases outside gene matches: 0. Germline CDR1 and CDR2: SNHLY and FYNNEI. The CDR3 spans 12 residues. Clones were read by immunoSEQ multiplex PCR, and TCRdb kept only the in-frame ones, dropping some. The sample shows tens of thousands of clones, approximately 90% of them seen only once. The sequenced sample was peripheral blood, obtained on day 0 of AZD1222 vaccination. The rearrangement links TRBV2 to TRBJ1-1; 9 bases agree with TRBD1. The source of this sequence is an adult in good health. The CDR3 reads CASRTGGTEAFF. The CDR3 DNA follows: TGTGCCAGCAGGACAGGGGGCACTGAAGCTTTCTTT. Full variable domain (rest looked up from reference TRBV2 and TRBJ1-1): EPEVTQTPSHQVTQMGQEVILRCVPISNHLYFYWYRQILGQKVEFLVSFYNNEISEKSEIFDDQFSVERPDGSNFTLKIRSTKLEDSAMYFCASRTGGTEAFFGQGTRLTVV.